What follows describes a single T cell receptor (beta chain). Assay: immunoSEQ multiplex PCR; the TCRdb copy retains only in-frame clones and omits some. The sample includes about 5,100 clones, just under 95% of them seen just once. The data were obtained in a study of tumor T cells in aggressive B-cell lymphoma. Per germline, CDR1 SGHDN and CDR2 FVKESK. The CDR3 extends over 12 amino acids. V was pared by 2 bases and J by 3 bases, with 5 bases between. Input material: tumor tissue. V and J are TRBV14 and TRBJ2-7; D is unresolved. This receptor was taken from an adult with diffuse large B cell lymphoma. For the CDR3, the DNA is TGTGCCAGCAGCCAATTCTACTACGAGCAGTACTTC. Protein: CASSQFYYEQYF.